This T cell receptor (beta chain) was sequenced in a study of blood T cell repertoires in COVID-19. Study information: Italy, Spain and the United States were the sources of the convalescent and acute COVID-19 samples. From T cells, B-cell-depleted T cells, or PBMCs came the material, which was cDNA or gDNA.

V gave up 6 bases and J gave up 4 bases, with 11 bases separating them. CDR3 length: 13 amino acids. The germline V gene has CDR1 KGHDR and CDR2 SFDVKD. Repertoires were generated with immunoSEQ multiplex PCR, while TCRdb's copy carries only in-frame clones and drops some. The repertoire holds under 85,000 clones, with almost 90% as singletons. This clone appeared a few times. Sequenced sample: peripheral blood. This TCR derives from a man aged 45 to 65 with acute or convalescent COVID-19. The chain is built from TRBV24-1 and TRBJ1-2; D is possibly TRBD1 (6 bases). The CDR3 protein is CATSSPGVYGYTF. The CDR3 nucleotides read TGTGCCACCAGTTCCCCAGGGGTCTATGGCTACACCTTC.